This T cell receptor (beta chain) originates from a study of blood T cell repertoires in COVID-19. About the research overall: The United States, Italy and Spain were the sources of the acute and convalescent COVID-19 samples. The cDNA or gDNA used as material had been derived from T cells, B-cell-depleted T cells, or PBMCs.

In assigning cohorts, the study relied on participant-reported clinical history. This clone was seen only once. Original processing notes: Quantification of nucleated cells was approximated via reference gene primer amplification. Only in-frame clones appear in the TCRdb table, and some are missing; sequencing was by immunoSEQ multiplex PCR. V, J and clone size reflect that table, while D and trimming were determined from the DNA. The data show about 210,000 clones, about 86% seen once. The sequenced sample was PBMCs or T cells enriched from blood (not recorded which). The receptor was derived from a woman between 40 and 55 years old with acute COVID-19.

In nucleotides, the CDR3 is TGTGCCAGCAGTGAATTCAGTAGCGGGAGCTCCTACAATGAGCAGTTCTTC. This sequence encodes CASSEFSSGSSYNEQFF. The V gene is TRBV6-1, the J gene TRBJ2-1, with 9 bases fitting TRBD2. Germline assignment: CDR1 MNHNS and CDR2 SASEGT. Unmatched junction bases numbered 5, after V lost 2 bases and J lost 0 bases. The CDR3 totals 17 residues.